These 11 T cell receptor beta chains share one sample of origin, sequenced in a study of cytomegalovirus exposure and HLA in healthy donors. The PCR ran on 60 Vbeta and 13 Jbeta primers. Some clones are missing from TCRdb's copy, which holds only in-frame ones; the method was immunoSEQ multiplex PCR. The profile shows under 200,000 clones, roughly 83% of them singletons. Sequencing input: PBMCs. Receptors were obtained from a woman in her fifties or sixties in good health and CMV-seronegative.

This clone turned up a few times. The chain couples TRBV29-1 to TRBJ2-1; D is unclear. This CDR3 spans 11 amino acids. V was clipped by 5 bases and J by 7 bases, with 9 bases between them. Looked up from germline, CDR1 is SQVTM and CDR2 is ANQGSEA. The CDR3 DNA reads TGCAGCGTTCGTCGGAGTAATGAGCAGTTCTTC. Translating gives CSVRRSNEQFF.

Worth noting for this clone: Additional DNA sequences in this sample encode the identical CDR3. The chain joins TRBV4-3 to TRBJ1-3; D is unclear. The length of the CDR3 is 15 residues. V lost 0 bases and J 1 base, leaving 7 bases between the germline ends. From germline, CDR1 is LGHNA and CDR2 YSLEER. The CDR3: CASSQDRGSGNTIYF. The CDR3 DNA sequence: TGCGCCAGCAGCCAAGATCGCGGGTCTGGAAACACCATATATTTT.

This chain joins TRBV30 and TRBJ1-5; TRBD1 matches at 8 bases. The CDR3 is made up of 13 amino acids. The V and J ends lost 4 bases and 6 bases, in that order; junction bases with no gene match: 5. Germline lookup yields CDR1 GTSNPN and CDR2 SVGIG (reference sequence). Here the CDR3 DNA reads TGTGCCTGGACGGGACAGGTGGGTCAGCCCCAGCATTTT. Protein: CAWTGQVGQPQHF.

The chain carries TRBV7-2 and TRBJ1-1; no firm D call. Trimming stripped 4 bases from V and 0 bases from J, with 15 bases between. Germline values: CDR1 SGHTA, CDR2 FQGNSA. The CDR3 is 16 residues long. The chain's CDR3 is CASSSYEEILNTEAFF. DNA of the CDR3: TGTGCCAGCAGCTCTTACGAGGAGATCTTGAACACTGAAGCTTTCTTT.

The rearrangement links TRBV19 to TRBJ2-1, with 10 bases aligning to TRBD1. Germline V lookup: CDR1 LNHDA, CDR2 SQIVND (reference sequence). Losses at the gene ends were 0 bases for V and 3 bases for J; bases not matched to a gene: 8. CDR3 length: 18 amino acids. The CDR3 region has the DNA TGTGCCAGTAGTATAGATGAGCCCTGGACAGGGGGCTACAATGAGCAGTTCTTC. It is translated as CASSIDEPWTGGYNEQFF.

This clone has more than one count but fewer than ten. The chain joins TRBV5-1 to TRBJ1-4, with 9 bases fitting TRBD1. With 0 bases clipped from V and 5 bases from J, the junction kept 11 bases outside the gene matches. The CDR3 consists of 18 residues. Germline lookup yields CDR1 SGHRS and CDR2 YFSETQ. CDR3 DNA: TGCGCCAGCAGCTTGGCCGGGGGGCCCGGACAGGGGAATGAAAAACTGTTTTTT. Translation: CASSLAGGPGQGNEKLFF.

As DNA, the CDR3 is TGTGCCAGCAGCCGACAAACCGGGGACGAGCAGTACTTC. It translates to CASSRQTGDEQYF. The chain uses TRBV7-6 and TRBJ2-7, with D tentatively TRBD2 (5 bases). The CDR3 extends over 13 amino acids. In germline, CDR1 is SGHVS, CDR2 FNYEAQ. V was trimmed by 5 bases and J by 5 bases, leaving 13 bases between them.

The gene calls are TRBV10-3 and TRBJ1-1, with a tentative D call TRBD1 (5 bases). The CDR3 length is 14 residues. Germline values: CDR1 ENHRY, CDR2 SYGVKD. Trimming removed 0 bases at V and 3 bases at J, with 8 bases between. The CDR3 nucleotides are TGTGCCATCAGTGAGTCAGGGGACTACACTGAAGCTTTCTTT. This codes for CAISESGDYTEAFF.

The V and J genes are TRBV9 and TRBJ2-2, with TRBD1 matching over 8 bases. CDR3 length: 15 residues. V trimming: 4 bases; J trimming: 5 bases; junction bases outside the gene matches: 7. The germline CDR1 and CDR2 sequences are SGDLS and YYNGEE. CDR3 amino acids: CASSSRQGRTGELFF. For the CDR3, the DNA is TGTGCCAGCAGCAGTCGACAGGGGCGGACCGGGGAGCTGTTTTTT.

The rearrangement links TRBV14 to TRBJ2-7, with D possibly being TRBD1 (6 bases). The V gene lost 5 bases and the J gene lost 2 bases, with 16 bases spanning the gap. CDR1 is SGHDN and CDR2 is FVKESK in the germline V gene. This CDR3 has 15 residues. Here the CDR3 DNA reads TGTGCCAGCAGCTCCCAACAGGGATCCCCCTACGAGCAGTACTTC. This translates into CASSSQQGSPYEQYF.

This chain links TRBV11-2 with TRBJ2-5; 7 bases fit TRBD2. This CDR3 spans 12 amino acids. Per germline, CDR1 SGHAT and CDR2 FQNNGV. J lost 4 bases, V lost 10 bases, and 6 bases had no gene match. The CDR3 region is CATSGGGETQYF. In DNA form, the CDR3 reads TGTGCCACCTCGGGGGGAGGAGAGACCCAGTACTTC.